The sequence of this TCR beta chain was determined in a study of pediatric ulcerative colitis. Study conclusions and caveats: Two rectal clonotypes were found only in ulcerative colitis patients, all of them. In rectum, acute severe colitis had expanded clones and less diversity. Two patients' blood samples yielded substantially fewer templates.

Ulcerative colitis patients received no immunosuppressive medication before the diagnostic colonoscopy. This clone has a handful of counts. The antigen remains undetermined. The CDR3 is 15 amino acids. Germline V gene sequence: CDR1 LNHNV, CDR2 YYDKDF (reference sequence). Between the trimmed V and J ends, which lost 1 base and 3 bases, there was a span of 9 bases. Measured with immunoSEQ multiplex PCR; TCRdb has only the in-frame clones, and not every one. The table includes roughly 64,000 clones, around 85% detected once. Sequencing was done on a sample of blood. V and J are TRBV15 and TRBJ2-2; a possible D gene is TRBD1 (6 bases). The receptor was isolated from a boy aged 5-17 years with severe ulcerative colitis. The CDR3 spells CATSRGTEYTGELFF. CDR3 nucleotides: TGTGCCACCAGCAGAGGGACAGAGTACACCGGGGAGCTGTTTTTT.